This record looks at one T cell receptor beta chain sequence and its context. Original handling: Amplification of reference gene primers provided the estimated nucleated cell counts. Profiled with immunoSEQ multiplex PCR; TCRdb holds only in-frame clones, not every one. V and J calls and clone size follow that table, whereas D and trimming were derived from the DNA. The table includes approximately 250,000 clones, almost 85% detected once. The data are from a study of blood T cell repertoires in COVID-19. The wider study: Sites in the United States, Italy and Spain provided acute and convalescent COVID-19 samples. T cells, B-cell-depleted T cells, or PBMCs supplied cDNA or gDNA.

This CDR3 has 13 amino acids. Germline V CDR1 and CDR2: LGHDT, YNNKEL (reference sequence). Between the trimmed V and J ends, which lost 4 bases and 4 bases, there was a span of 10 bases. The chain joins TRBV3-1 (or the pseudogene TRBV3-2) to TRBJ1-1; a possible D gene is TRBD1 (5 bases). The receptor was derived from a man over 45 with COVID-19, enrolled during active disease. Sequences were obtained from peripheral blood. In DNA form, the CDR3 reads TGTGCCAGCAGCCCCTCCAGGGCCACTGAAGCTTTCTTT. Its translation is CASSPSRATEAFF.